This section outlines one TCR beta chain sequence together with its context. This sample was taken from a study of cytomegalovirus exposure and HLA in healthy donors. The PCR employed 60 Vbeta primers together with 13 Jbeta primers. Assay: immunoSEQ multiplex PCR; the TCRdb copy retains only in-frame clones and omits some. The profile covers 150,000 or so clones, with about four fifths appearing a single time and over 2.5% taken by the ten largest. Sequenced sample: PBMCs. The source is a man in his late teens or twenties in good health and CMV-seronegative.

CDR3 bases: TGTGCCTTATACACACTGGGCGATTCCACCAATTCACCCCTCCACTTT. Amino acids: CALYTLGDSTNSPLHF. V gene TRBV2 combines with J gene TRBJ1-6; D unclear. The length of the CDR3 is 16 residues. V was cut by 11 bases and J by 7 bases, with 24 bases left in between. The V gene's germline CDR1 is SNHLY and CDR2 FYNNEI.